This entry lists 20 T cell receptor beta chains sequenced from one sample in a study of T cell repertoires in cytomegalovirus infection. TCRdb passed the reads through MiXCR, listing each CDR3 protein once. The sample holds under 150,000 distinct CDR3 sequences, more than 20% seen once. These receptors lack a known antigen. The specimen sequenced was PBMCs, sequenced either directly or after in vitro stimulation (not recorded which). These receptors originate from a human donor in good health (CMV status not recorded). Some clones in this sample may be carry-over from other donors' samples.

This clonotype was seen a handful of times. V is TRBV6-1 and J is TRBJ2-1, with 7 nucleotides matching TRBD2. Trimming removed 4 bases from V and 4 bases from J; junction bases left unmatched: 10. The germline V gene encodes CDR1 MNHNS and CDR2 SASEGT. The CDR3 loop spans 16 amino acids. The CDR3 loop reads CASSGGGAGAYNEQFF. The CDR3 coding sequence is TGTGCCAGCAGTGGGGGTGGTGCGGGAGCATACAATGAGCAGTTCTTC.

This clonotype was found many times. The chain employs TRBV11-3 and TRBJ2-5; no definite D call. V dropped 8 bases and J dropped 1 base, with 14 bases sitting between them. The CDR3 is 14 amino acids. Germline CDR1 SGHNT, CDR2 YENEEA. The CDR3, as DNA: TGTGCCAGCGCCTCATTCCACGGCCAAGAGACCCAGTACTTC. It encodes CASASFHGQETQYF.

The CDR3 region has the DNA TGCGCCAGCAGCCAAGGGGGGGACAGGGTAACCTACGAGCAGTACTTC. Translation gives CASSQGGDRVTYEQYF. The gene calls are TRBV4-1 and TRBJ2-7; 9 nucleotides agree with TRBD1. This CDR3 has 16 amino acids. V lost 1 base, J lost 2 bases, and 6 bases stayed unmatched. Germline loops: CDR1 MGHRA, CDR2 YSYEKL.

The gene calls are TRBV4-2 and TRBJ2-1; 7 bases fit TRBD2. The germline V gene encodes CDR1 LGHNA and CDR2 YNFKEQ. V trimming: 1 base; J trimming: 4 bases; junction bases outside the gene matches: 7. The CDR3 consists of 16 residues. The CDR3, as DNA: TGTGCCAGCAGCCAAGGAACTAGCGAAACTTACAATGAGCAGTTCTTC. Translating it yields CASSQGTSETYNEQFF.

The chain uses TRBV12-3 or TRBV12-4 and TRBJ2-1; TRBD2 might be the D (6 bases). The CDR3 length is 15 residues. V dropped 1 base and J dropped 3 bases, with 10 bases sitting between them. The CDR3 coding sequence is TGTGCCAGCAGTTTAGGTCTAGCGCTCTACAATGAGCAGTTCTTC. Translated, it gives CASSLGLALYNEQFF.

CDR3 DNA: TGTGCCAGCAGCCCCCGATGGGAGCAGTTCTTC. Translating gives CASSPRWEQFF. This chain uses TRBV13 with TRBJ2-1; D is undetermined. This CDR3 contains 11 residues. Germline CDR1 PRHDT, CDR2 FYEKMQ (reference sequence). V shed 5 bases and J shed 10 bases, with 9 bases lying between them.

This clonotype was recorded at least ten times. CDR3 DNA sequence: TGTGCCAGCAGCCCCCCTAAGCTAGCGACACAGTCCGAGCAGTACGTC. The encoded protein is CASSPPKLATQSEQYV. The chain has TRBV7-2 and TRBJ2-7, with D maybe TRBD2 (6 bases). The CDR3 extends over 16 amino acids. V was clipped by 5 bases and J by 6 bases, with 23 bases between them. From germline, CDR1 is SGHTA and CDR2 FQGNSA.

This clonotype has a handful of counts. V and J are TRBV6-2 or TRBV6-3 and TRBJ2-1, with TRBD1 matching 7 bases. Germline CDR1 and CDR2: MNHEY and SVGEGT. The CDR3 has 14 residues. V shed 4 bases, J shed 10 bases, and the junction held 10 bases outside the gene matches. CDR3 sequence (DNA): TGTGCCAGCAGTTCAACGTCTCCGGGACAGGAGCAGTTCTTC. Translated: CASSSTSPGQEQFF.

This chain links TRBV10-3 with TRBJ2-1; 12 positions match TRBD2. The CDR3 totals 17 residues. CDR1 and CDR2 from the germline V gene are ENHRY and SYGVKD. V lost 2 bases, J lost 5 bases, and 7 bases stayed unmatched. In nucleotides, the CDR3 is TGTGCCATCAGTGAGACTAGCGGGAGGACCACTAACAATGAGCAGTTCTTC. This codes for CAISETSGRTTNNEQFF.

There are many counts of this clonotype. The chain recombines TRBV6-1 with TRBJ1-1, with D perhaps matching TRBD1 (5 bases). Trimming removed 6 bases from V and 5 bases from J, with 13 bases in between. The CDR3 runs 13 residues. Germline CDR1 MNHNS, CDR2 SASEGT. CDR3 sequence: CASSLQAETEAFF. Written as DNA, the CDR3 is TGTGCCAGCAGCTTACAGGCGGAGACTGAAGCTTTCTTT.

V usage is TRBV7-9 and J usage is TRBJ2-5, with TRBD1 matching 7 bases. The CDR3 is 14 residues long. J was trimmed by 2 bases and V by 5 bases; bases with no gene match: 5. CDR1 is SEHNR, CDR2 FQNEAQ, per germline (reference sequence). CDR3 bases: TGTGCCAGCAGCCTCGACAGGGCACAAGAGACCCAGTACTTC. It encodes CASSLDRAQETQYF.

This clonotype was detected a few times. Written as DNA, the CDR3 is TGTGCCAGCAGCGCCGGGGAAGGGAGTGTCGCCAAAAACATTCAGTACTTC. Residues: CASSAGEGSVAKNIQYF. This sequence joins TRBV9 and TRBJ2-4; weak D call: TRBD2 (5 bases). The germline V gene encodes CDR1 SGDLS and CDR2 YYNGEE. Trimming cost V 3 bases and J 1 base, with 17 bases left between them. This CDR3 spans 17 amino acids.

This clonotype came up a few times. This sequence joins TRBV24-1 and TRBJ2-2, with 8 nucleotides matching TRBD1. Trimming at V came to 3 bases and at J to 5 bases, leaving 7 bases not matched to a gene. The CDR3 extends over 16 amino acids. The germline V gene has CDR1 KGHDR and CDR2 SFDVKD. The CDR3 loop reads CATSDPDRGRTGELFF. In nucleotides, the CDR3 is TGTGCCACCAGTGATCCCGACAGGGGTCGAACCGGGGAGCTGTTTTTT.

This clonotype was recorded a few times. The chain links TRBV6-2 or TRBV6-3 to TRBJ1-5; D not resolved. V dropped 7 bases and J dropped 1 base, with 5 bases sitting between them. Germline V gives CDR1 MNHEY, CDR2 SVGEGT. The CDR3 totals 12 residues. The CDR3 DNA reads TGTGCCAGCACGGAGAGCAATCAGCCCCAGCATTTT. Its protein product is CASTESNQPQHF.

This clonotype was picked up a small number of times. This chain links TRBV6-6 with TRBJ2-7; 7 nucleotides match TRBD2. From germline, CDR1 is MNHNY and CDR2 SVGAGI (reference sequence). The CDR3 has 14 amino acids. V lost 2 bases to trimming and J lost 2 bases; unmatched junction nucleotides: 3. CDR3 in amino acids: CASSYGGRPYEQYV. Here the CDR3 DNA reads TGTGCCAGCAGTTACGGCGGGAGACCCTACGAGCAGTACGTC.

This clonotype appeared a few times. V usage is TRBV28 and J usage is TRBJ1-2; 7 bases line up with TRBD1. J lost 1 base, V lost 10 bases, and 6 bases had no gene match. Germline V gene lookup returns CDR1 MDHEN and CDR2 SYDVKM. The CDR3 extends over 13 amino acids. The DNA for the CDR3 is TGTGCCACAGGCGACAGGGATAACTATGGCTACACCTTC. Translated: CATGDRDNYGYTF.

The chain joins TRBV5-1 to TRBJ2-1; D tentatively reads TRBD1 or TRBD2 (5 bases each). From germline, CDR1 is SGHRS and CDR2 YFSETQ. This CDR3 is 13 amino acids long. With 3 bases removed from V and 5 bases from J, the gap between germline ends came to 9 bases. CDR3 in amino acids: CASSSRGDNEQFF. As DNA, the CDR3 is TGCGCCAGCAGCTCACGAGGGGACAATGAGCAGTTCTTC.

This clonotype has only a few counts. The rearrangement joins TRBV6-2 or TRBV6-3 to TRBJ1-1; no definite D call. Trimming took 5 bases from V and 0 from J, leaving 19 bases between them. Per germline, CDR1 MNHEY and CDR2 SVGEGT. The CDR3 is 17 residues long. CDR3 DNA sequence: TGTGCCAGCAGTGTGGGTAGCAGCCCGTCTCTGAACACTGAAGCTTTCTTT. The encoded protein is CASSVGSSPSLNTEAFF.

The V gene is TRBV20-1, the J gene TRBJ2-3; the D gene is possibly TRBD2 (5 bases). The V and J ends lost 0 bases and 6 bases respectively, with 13 bases between them. The germline CDR1 and CDR2 sequences are DFQATT and SNEGSKA (reference sequence). This CDR3 is 14 amino acids long. Here the CDR3 reads CSARDLGVRDTQYF. The CDR3 bases are TGCAGTGCTAGAGATTTGGGAGTCCGCGATACGCAGTATTTT.

The V gene is TRBV6-2 or TRBV6-3, the J gene TRBJ2-1, with D possibly being TRBD1 or TRBD2 (7 bases each). Germline V lookup: CDR1 MNHEY, CDR2 SVGEGT. V lost 6 bases and J 5 bases, leaving 17 bases between the germline ends. The CDR3 runs to 15 residues. The CDR3 region has the DNA TGTGCCAGCAGACCAGGGGGGGCGGGGGACAATGAGCAGTTCTTC. It translates to CASRPGGAGDNEQFF.